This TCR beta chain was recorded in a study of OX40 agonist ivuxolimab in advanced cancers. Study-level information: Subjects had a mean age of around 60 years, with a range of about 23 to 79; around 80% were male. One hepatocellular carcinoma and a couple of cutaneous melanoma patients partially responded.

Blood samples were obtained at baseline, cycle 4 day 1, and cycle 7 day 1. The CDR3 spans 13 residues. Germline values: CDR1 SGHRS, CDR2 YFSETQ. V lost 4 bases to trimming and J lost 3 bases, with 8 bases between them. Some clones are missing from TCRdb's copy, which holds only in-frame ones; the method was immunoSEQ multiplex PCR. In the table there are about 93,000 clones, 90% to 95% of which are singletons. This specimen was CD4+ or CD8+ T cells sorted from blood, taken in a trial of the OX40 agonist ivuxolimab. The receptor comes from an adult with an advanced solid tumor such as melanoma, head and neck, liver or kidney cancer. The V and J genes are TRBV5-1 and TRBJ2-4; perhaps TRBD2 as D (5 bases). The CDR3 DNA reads TGCGCCAGCAGCCTGGGAGACAAAAACATTCAGTACTTC. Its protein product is CASSLGDKNIQYF.